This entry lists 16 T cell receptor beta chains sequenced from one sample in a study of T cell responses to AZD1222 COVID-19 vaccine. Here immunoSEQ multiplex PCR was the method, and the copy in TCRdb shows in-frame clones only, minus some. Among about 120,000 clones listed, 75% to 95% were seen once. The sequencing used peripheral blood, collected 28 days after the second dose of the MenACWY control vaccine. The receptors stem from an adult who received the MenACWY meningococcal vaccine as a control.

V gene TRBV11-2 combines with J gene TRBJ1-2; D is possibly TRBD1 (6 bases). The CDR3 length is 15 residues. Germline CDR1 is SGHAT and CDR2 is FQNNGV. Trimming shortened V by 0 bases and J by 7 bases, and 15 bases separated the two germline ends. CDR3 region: CASSLDTQGSGGYTF. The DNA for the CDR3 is TGTGCCAGCAGCTTAGATACTCAGGGGAGTGGTGGCTACACCTTC.

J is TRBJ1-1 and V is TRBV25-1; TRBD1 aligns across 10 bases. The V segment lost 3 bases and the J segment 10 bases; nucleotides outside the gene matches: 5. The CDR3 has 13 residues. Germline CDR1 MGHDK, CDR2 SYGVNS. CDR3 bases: TGTGCCAGCAGTGACGACAGGGGGCGCGGAGCTTTCTTT. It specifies CASSDDRGRGAFF.

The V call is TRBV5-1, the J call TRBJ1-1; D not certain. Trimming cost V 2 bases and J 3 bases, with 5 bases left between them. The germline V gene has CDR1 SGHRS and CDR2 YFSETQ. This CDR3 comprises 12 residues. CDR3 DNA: TGCGCCAGCAGCTTAGCGTACACTGAAGCTTTCTTT. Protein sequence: CASSLAYTEAFF.

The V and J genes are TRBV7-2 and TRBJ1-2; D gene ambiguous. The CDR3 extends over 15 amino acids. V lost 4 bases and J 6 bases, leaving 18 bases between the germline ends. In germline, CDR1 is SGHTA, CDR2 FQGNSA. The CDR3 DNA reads TGTGCCAGCAGCTCCGCGCCTCCGTCCAACCATGGCTACACCTTC. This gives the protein CASSSAPPSNHGYTF.

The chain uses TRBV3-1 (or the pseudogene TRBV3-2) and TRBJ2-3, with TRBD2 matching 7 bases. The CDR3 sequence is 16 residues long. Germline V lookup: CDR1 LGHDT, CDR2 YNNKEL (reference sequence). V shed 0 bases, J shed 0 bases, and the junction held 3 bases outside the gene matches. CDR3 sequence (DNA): TGTGCCAGCAGCCAAGATCTGGGGGGGAGCACAGATACGCAGTATTTT. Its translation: CASSQDLGGSTDTQYF.

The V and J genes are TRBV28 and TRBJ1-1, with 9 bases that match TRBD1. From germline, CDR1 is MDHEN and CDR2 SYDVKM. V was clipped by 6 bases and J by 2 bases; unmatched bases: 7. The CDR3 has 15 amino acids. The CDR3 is CASRQQGAINTEAFF. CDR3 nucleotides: TGTGCCAGCAGACAACAGGGGGCTATTAACACTGAAGCTTTCTTT. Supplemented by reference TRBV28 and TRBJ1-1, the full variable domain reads DVKVTQSSRYLVKRTGEKVFLECVQDMDHENMFWYRQDPGLGLRLIYFSYDVKMKEKGDIPEGYSVSREKKERFSLILESASTNQTSMYLCASRQQGAINTEAFFGQGTRLTVV.

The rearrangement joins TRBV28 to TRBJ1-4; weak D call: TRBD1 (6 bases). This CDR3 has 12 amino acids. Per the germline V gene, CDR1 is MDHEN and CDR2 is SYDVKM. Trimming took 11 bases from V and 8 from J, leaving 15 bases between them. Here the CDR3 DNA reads TGTGCCGGGGGGGGGCCCACGGAAAAACTGTTTTTT. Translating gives CAGGGPTEKLFF.

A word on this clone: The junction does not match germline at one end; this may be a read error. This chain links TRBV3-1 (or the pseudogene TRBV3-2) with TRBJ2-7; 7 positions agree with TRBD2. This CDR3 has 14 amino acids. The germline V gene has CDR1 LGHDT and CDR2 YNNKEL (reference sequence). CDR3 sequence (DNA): TGTGCCAGCAGCCATCACAACCCCGGGGGGATCCTAATCTTC. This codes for CASSHHNPGGILIF.

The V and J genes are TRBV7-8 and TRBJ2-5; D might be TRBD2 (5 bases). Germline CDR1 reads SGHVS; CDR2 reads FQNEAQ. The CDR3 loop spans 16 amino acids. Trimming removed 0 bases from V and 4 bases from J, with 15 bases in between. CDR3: CASSLALLPEGETQYF. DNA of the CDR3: TGTGCCAGCAGCTTAGCGTTACTCCCAGAGGGAGAGACCCAGTACTTC. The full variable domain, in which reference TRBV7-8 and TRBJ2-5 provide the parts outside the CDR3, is GAGVSQSPRYKVAKRGQDVALRCDPISGHVSLFWYQQALGQGPEFLTYFQNEAQLDKSGLPSDRFFAERPEGSVSTLKIQRTQQEDSAVYLCASSLALLPEGETQYFGPGTRLLVL.

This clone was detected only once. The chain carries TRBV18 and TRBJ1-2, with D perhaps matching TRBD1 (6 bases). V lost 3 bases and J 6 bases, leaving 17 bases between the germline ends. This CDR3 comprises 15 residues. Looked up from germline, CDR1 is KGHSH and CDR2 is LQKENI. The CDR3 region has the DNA TGTGCCAGCTCACCTACACTACAGGGATTTGATGGCTACACCTTC. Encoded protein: CASSPTLQGFDGYTF.

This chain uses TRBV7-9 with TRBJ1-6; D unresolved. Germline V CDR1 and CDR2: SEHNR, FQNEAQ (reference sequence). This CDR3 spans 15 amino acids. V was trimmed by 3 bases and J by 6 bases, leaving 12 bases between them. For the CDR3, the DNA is TGTGCCAGCAGCTTCGACCGGACGATTAATTCACCCCTCCACTTT. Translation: CASSFDRTINSPLHF. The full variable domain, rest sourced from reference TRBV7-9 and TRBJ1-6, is DTGVSQNPRHKITKRGQNVTFRCDPISEHNRLYWYRQTLGQGPEFLTYFQNEAQLEKSRLLSDRFSAERPKGSFSTLEIQRTEQGDSAMYLCASSFDRTINSPLHFGNGTRLTVT.

The CDR3 reads CASSFGAVRDNEQFF. DNA of the CDR3: TGTGCCAGCAGTTTCGGGGCGGTGCGGGACAATGAGCAGTTCTTC. The J gene is TRBJ2-1, the V gene TRBV27; D is perhaps TRBD1 or TRBD2 (5 bases each). The CDR3 has 15 residues. Germline values: CDR1 MNHEY, CDR2 SMNVEV (reference sequence). V lost 3 bases and J lost 5, with 14 bases in between.

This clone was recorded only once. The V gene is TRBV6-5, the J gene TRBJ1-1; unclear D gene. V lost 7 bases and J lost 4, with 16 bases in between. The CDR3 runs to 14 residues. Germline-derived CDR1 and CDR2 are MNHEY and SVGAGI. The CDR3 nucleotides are TGTGCCAGCATCAGATTCGGGTATAGCACTGAAGCTTTCTTT. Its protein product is CASIRFGYSTEAFF.

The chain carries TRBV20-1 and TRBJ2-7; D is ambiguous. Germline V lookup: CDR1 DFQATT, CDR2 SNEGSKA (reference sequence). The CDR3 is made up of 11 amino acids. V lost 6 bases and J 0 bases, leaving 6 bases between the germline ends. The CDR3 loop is CSAPLSYEQYF. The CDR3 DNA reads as TGCAGTGCGCCCCTCTCCTACGAGCAGTACTTC.

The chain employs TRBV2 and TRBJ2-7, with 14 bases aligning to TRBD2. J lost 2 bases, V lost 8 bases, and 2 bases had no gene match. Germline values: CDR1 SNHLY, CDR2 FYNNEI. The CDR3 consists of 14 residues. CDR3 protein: CASRTSGGTYEQYF. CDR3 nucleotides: TGTGCCAGCCGGACTAGCGGGGGGACCTACGAGCAGTACTTC.

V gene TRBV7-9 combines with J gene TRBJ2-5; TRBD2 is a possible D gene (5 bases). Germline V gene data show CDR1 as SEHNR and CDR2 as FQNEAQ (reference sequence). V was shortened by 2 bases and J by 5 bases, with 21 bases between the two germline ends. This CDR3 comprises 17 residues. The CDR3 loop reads CASSLLAGSLSWETQYF. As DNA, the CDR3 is TGTGCCAGCAGCTTACTTGCGGGCAGCCTAAGTTGGGAGACCCAGTACTTC.